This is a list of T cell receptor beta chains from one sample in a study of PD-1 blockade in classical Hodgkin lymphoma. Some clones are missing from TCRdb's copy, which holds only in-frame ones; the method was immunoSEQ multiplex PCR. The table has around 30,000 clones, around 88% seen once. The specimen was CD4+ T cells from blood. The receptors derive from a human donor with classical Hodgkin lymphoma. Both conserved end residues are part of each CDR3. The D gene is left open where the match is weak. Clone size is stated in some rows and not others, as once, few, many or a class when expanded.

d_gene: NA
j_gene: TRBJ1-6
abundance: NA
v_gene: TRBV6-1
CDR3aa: CASSEGSPSYNSPLHF
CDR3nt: TGTGCCAGCAGTGAAGGCAGCCCTTCCTATAATTCACCCCTCCACTTT

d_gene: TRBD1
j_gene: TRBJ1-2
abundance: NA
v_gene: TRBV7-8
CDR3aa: CASSLESGGVYGYTF
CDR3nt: TGTGCCAGCAGCTTAGAGTCAGGGGGCGTCTATGGCTACACCTTC

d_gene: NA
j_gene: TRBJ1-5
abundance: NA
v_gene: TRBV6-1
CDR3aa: CASSPSGIWQPQHF
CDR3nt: TGTGCCAGCAGTCCCTCAGGGATCTGGCAGCCCCAGCATTTT

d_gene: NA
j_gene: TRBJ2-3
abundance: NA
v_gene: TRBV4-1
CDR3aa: CASSQPFRGASDTQYF
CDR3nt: TGCGCCAGCAGCCAACCCTTCCGGGGGGCATCAGATACGCAGTATTTT

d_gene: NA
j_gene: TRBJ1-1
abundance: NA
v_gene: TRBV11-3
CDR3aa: CASSLHSTGAEAFF
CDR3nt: TGTGCCAGCAGCCTCCATTCGACAGGAGCTGAAGCTTTCTTT

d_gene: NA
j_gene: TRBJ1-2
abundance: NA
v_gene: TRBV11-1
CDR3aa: CASSLVSRVRGALYGYTF
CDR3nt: TGTGCCAGCAGCTTAGTAAGTAGGGTTCGAGGGGCTCTCTATGGCTACACCTTC

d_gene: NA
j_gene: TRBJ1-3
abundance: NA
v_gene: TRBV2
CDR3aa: CASSVGTGGNTIYF
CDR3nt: TGTGCCAGCAGTGTTGGGACCGGGGGAAACACCATATATTTT

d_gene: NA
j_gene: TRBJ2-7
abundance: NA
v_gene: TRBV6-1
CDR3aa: CASRGVVYEQYF
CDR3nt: TGTGCCAGCAGGGGGGTAGTCTACGAGCAGTACTTC

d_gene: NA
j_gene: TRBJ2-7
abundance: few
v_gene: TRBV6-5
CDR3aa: CASSYLYEQYF
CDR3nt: TGTGCCAGCAGTTACCTATACGAGCAGTACTTC

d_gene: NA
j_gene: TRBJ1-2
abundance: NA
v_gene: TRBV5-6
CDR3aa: CASSLVSGGRRETF
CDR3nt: TGTGCCAGCAGCTTGGTCTCTGGGGGACGCCGGGAAACCTTC